Listed here are 31 T cell receptor beta chains from one sample, sequenced in a study of blood T cell repertoires in COVID-19 (dated by TCRdb to 2018 to 2021). The library was obtained by the immunoSEQ multiplex PCR assay. The immuneACCESS repertoire file appears here via TCRdb, limited to in-frame rearrangements. These files lack a portion of the clones; in checked studies, under half of the deficit traces to unresolved V genes, and the cause of the others is not known. The sample table records 190,000 or so clones; roughly 89% of these occur just once. The top ten constitute around 1% of the sample. Sample: peripheral blood. The source is a woman in her late teens or twenties who had recovered from COVID-19.

The rearrangement uses TRBV27 and TRBJ2-3, with 11 nucleotides matching TRBD2. The length of the CDR3 is 16 residues. Germline lookup yields CDR1 MNHEY and CDR2 SMNVEV (reference sequence). Losses at the gene ends were 3 bases for V and 1 base for J; bases not matched to a gene: 3. The CDR3: CASSLTSGVRTDTQYF. As DNA, the CDR3 is TGTGCCAGCAGTTTGACTAGCGGGGTACGCACAGATACGCAGTATTTT.

A remark on this clone: A much larger clone differs from this one at a single base, so this may be a read error. This chain joins TRBV6-6 and TRBJ2-1; a weak D match, TRBD2 (5 bases). V lost 5 bases and J 2 bases, leaving 7 bases between the germline ends. Germline CDR1 is MNHNY and CDR2 is SVGAGI (reference sequence). The CDR3 is made up of 13 amino acids. The chain's CDR3 is CASSASTYNEQFF. The CDR3 bases are TGTGCCAGCAGTGCTAGCACCTACAATGAGCAGTTCTTC.

This chain uses TRBV7-2 with TRBJ1-4; the match to TRBD1 covers 9 bases. CDR1 SGHTA and CDR2 FQGNSA come from the germline V gene. CDR3 size: 15 residues. V trimming: 8 bases; J trimming: 3 bases; junction bases outside the gene matches: 7. The CDR3 is CASGYRGHPNEKLFF. The CDR3, as DNA: TGTGCCAGCGGTTACAGGGGGCATCCTAATGAAAAACTGTTTTTT.

The chain joins TRBV6-2 or TRBV6-3 to TRBJ2-4, with 7 bases fitting TRBD1. Per germline, CDR1 MNHEY and CDR2 SVGEGT. J was trimmed by 9 bases and V by 5 bases; bases with no gene match: 13. The CDR3 totals 15 residues. The CDR3 reads CASSPSKGASSIQYF. CDR3 bases: TGTGCCAGCAGTCCCTCAAAGGGGGCCAGTAGCATTCAGTACTTC.

The chain combines TRBV4-3 with TRBJ2-3; 13 bases line up with TRBD2. The junction had 7 bases not matched to a gene; V was cut back by 7 bases and J by 6 bases. Germline V gene data show CDR1 as LGHNA and CDR2 as YSLEER. The CDR3 is made up of 15 amino acids. CDR3 in DNA: TGCGCCAGCAAACGGACTAGCGGGAGTGGGGATACGCAGTATTTT. Its translation is CASKRTSGSGDTQYF.

The chain uses TRBV6-5 and TRBJ2-5; 11 bases match TRBD1. This CDR3 is built from 16 residues. Germline V gene data show CDR1 as MNHEY and CDR2 as SVGAGI. Trimming took 2 bases from V and 5 from J; bases not matched to a gene: 7. Here the CDR3 reads CASSYGQGARVETQYF. The CDR3 DNA reads as TGTGCCAGCAGTTACGGACAGGGGGCGAGGGTCGAGACCCAGTACTTC.

CDR3 sequence reads: CASSPRDLETQYF. DNA for the CDR3: TGCGCCAGCAGCCCCAGGGATTTGGAGACCCAGTACTTC. The genes are TRBV5-1 and TRBJ2-5, with D perhaps TRBD1 (5 bases). The CDR3 consists of 13 residues. The germline V and J ends were trimmed by 4 bases and 5 bases, with 12 bases remaining between them. The germline V gene has CDR1 SGHRS and CDR2 YFSETQ. The variable domain in full, completed from reference TRBV5-1 and TRBJ2-5, reads KAGVTQTPRYLIKTRGQQVTLSCSPISGHRSVSWYQQTPGQGLQFLFEYFSETQRNKGNFPGRFSGRQFSNSRSEMNVSTLELGDSALYLCASSPRDLETQYFGPGTRLLVL.

CDR3 sequence reads: CASSVQGTSNYGYTF. The CDR3 DNA reads as TGTGCCAGCAGCGTACAGGGGACGTCTAACTATGGCTACACCTTC. The gene calls are TRBV9 and TRBJ1-2; TRBD1 is a possible D gene (6 bases). With 1 base removed from V and 0 bases from J, the gap between germline ends came to 10 bases. This CDR3 has 15 amino acids. The germline gives CDR1 SGDLS, CDR2 YYNGEE.

The chain employs TRBV5-8 and TRBJ2-3; 10 nucleotides agree with TRBD1. V dropped 4 bases and J dropped 1; count of bases not matched to a gene: 3. This CDR3 is built from 15 residues. In germline, CDR1 is SGHTS, CDR2 YDEGEE. The CDR3 DNA is TGTGCCAGCAGCCCCGGGACAGGGGGCACAGATACGCAGTATTTT. It codes for CASSPGTGGTDTQYF.

DNA of the CDR3: TGTGCCAGCAGCGCGGACTATAACAATGAGCAGTTCTTC. As protein: CASSADYNNEQFF. The chain recombines TRBV9 with TRBJ2-1; weak D call: TRBD2 (6 bases). The V and J ends lost 3 bases and 5 bases respectively, with 9 bases between them. This CDR3 has 13 amino acids. Looked up from germline, CDR1 is SGDLS and CDR2 is YYNGEE.

This clone occurred once. This chain uses TRBV7-2 with TRBJ1-2; D is uncertain. CDR1 is SGHTA, CDR2 FQGNSA, per germline. V shed 5 bases and J shed 4 bases, with 20 bases lying between them. This CDR3 has 16 amino acids. CDR3 residues: CASSPRRGGDPYGYTF. The CDR3 DNA sequence: TGTGCCAGCAGCCCACGTCGAGGCGGCGATCCCTATGGCTACACCTTC.

The V gene is TRBV6-1, the J gene TRBJ1-4, with D possibly TRBD1 on 5 matching bases. Trimming removed 4 bases from V and 8 bases from J, with 23 bases in between. CDR3 size: 17 residues. Germline CDR1 and CDR2: MNHNS and SASEGT. The CDR3 reads CASSASLQGGSREKLFF. The CDR3 DNA sequence: TGTGCCAGCAGTGCCTCGCTCCAGGGAGGGTCCCGGGAAAAACTGTTTTTT.

This rearrangement joins TRBV2 to TRBJ2-7, with 13 bases identical to TRBD2. Unmatched junction bases numbered 13, after V lost 10 bases and J lost 4 bases. CDR3 size: 16 residues. Germline values: CDR1 SNHLY, CDR2 FYNNEI. CDR3 amino acids: CANWTSGRGRLYEQYV. The CDR3 DNA is TGTGCCAACTGGACTAGCGGGAGAGGGAGGTTGTACGAGCAGTACGTC.

The chain combines TRBV7-9 with TRBJ2-5, with 10 bases identical to TRBD1. Germline values: CDR1 SEHNR, CDR2 FQNEAQ (reference sequence). V trimming: 5 bases; J trimming: 4 bases; junction bases outside the gene matches: 7. This CDR3 comprises 15 residues. CDR3 sequence reads: CASSLGQGGRETQYF. The CDR3 region has the DNA TGTGCCAGCAGCCTTGGACAGGGGGGGAGAGAGACCCAGTACTTC. The full variable domain, its missing parts supplied by reference TRBV7-9 and TRBJ2-5, is DTGVSQNPRHKITKRGQNVTFRCDPISEHNRLYWYRQTLGQGPEFLTYFQNEAQLEKSRLLSDRFSAERPKGSFSTLEIQRTEQGDSAMYLCASSLGQGGRETQYFGPGTRLLVL.

This clone has only one observation. The chain combines TRBV20-1 with TRBJ2-1; 7 bases are a match to TRBD2. The ends lost 3 bases at V and 4 bases at J; junction bases unmatched: 9. CDR1 and CDR2 (germline): DFQATT, SNEGSKA (reference sequence). This CDR3 has 15 amino acids. CDR3 loop: CSASKGGRRYNEQFF. As DNA, the CDR3 is TGCAGTGCTAGTAAGGGCGGGAGAAGGTACAATGAGCAGTTCTTC.

The table lists this clone with a count of one. The CDR3 spells CASSDHNTSPDTQYF. In DNA, the CDR3 is TGTGCCAGCAGTGACCACAACACTAGTCCAGATACGCAGTATTTT. The chain recombines TRBV2 with TRBJ2-3; possibly TRBD2 for D (5 bases). V lost 3 bases to trimming and J lost 4 bases, with 14 bases between them. The CDR3 has 15 amino acids. Per the germline V gene, CDR1 is SNHLY and CDR2 is FYNNEI.

V usage is TRBV9 and J usage is TRBJ2-1; 7 nucleotides align to TRBD2. Germline CDR1 reads SGDLS; CDR2 reads YYNGEE. This CDR3 contains 16 residues. V lost 3 bases, J lost 5 bases, and 11 bases stayed unmatched. CDR3 coding DNA: TGTGCCAGCAGCGACCCTAGCGGTAGCGGGCACAATGAGCAGTTCTTC. As protein: CASSDPSGSGHNEQFF.

The V and J genes are TRBV9 and TRBJ2-3; 7 bases align to TRBD2. Germline-derived CDR1 and CDR2 are SGDLS and YYNGEE. J was trimmed by 1 base and V by 4 bases; bases with no gene match: 6. The length of the CDR3 is 15 residues. CDR3: CASSRLAARTDTQYF. CDR3 nucleotides: TGTGCCAGCAGCAGACTAGCAGCCCGCACAGATACGCAGTATTTT.

The chain uses TRBV4-3 and TRBJ1-2; 10 bases align to TRBD1. This CDR3 comprises 16 residues. The germline CDR1 and CDR2 sequences are LGHNA and YSLEER. V shed 3 bases, J shed 5 bases, and the junction held 9 bases outside the gene matches. In DNA form, the CDR3 reads TGCGCCAGCAGCCAGAGGACAGGGGGAACGGGGTATGGCTACACCTTC. This gives the protein CASSQRTGGTGYGYTF.

This clone was recorded a few times. J is TRBJ1-3 and V is TRBV6-5; 7 nucleotides line up with TRBD1. This CDR3 region has 13 residues. The trim removed 5 bases at V and 3 bases at J, leaving 1 base unmatched. CDR1 is MNHEY and CDR2 is SVGAGI in the germline V gene. The DNA for the CDR3 is TGTGCCAGCAGTCGGGACAGTGGAAACACCATATATTTT. This gives the protein CASSRDSGNTIYF.

The rearrangement uses TRBV2 and TRBJ1-4, with 9 bases aligning to TRBD1. The CDR3 spans 16 residues. J gave up 10 bases and V 2 bases, and 11 bases lay outside the gene matches. The germline gives CDR1 SNHLY, CDR2 FYNNEI. For the CDR3, the DNA is TGTGCCAGCAGTGAATTTAGGGGACAGGGTGCGGGAAAACTGTTTTTT. Its protein product is CASSEFRGQGAGKLFF.

The DNA for the CDR3 is TGTGCCAGCAGCCCCGGGACAACCTACCAAGAGACCCAGTACTTC. Protein product: CASSPGTTYQETQYF. The chain links TRBV9 to TRBJ2-5; D perhaps matches TRBD1 (6 bases). The CDR3 sequence is 15 residues long. The V and J ends lost 4 bases and 0 bases respectively, with 13 bases between them. From germline, CDR1 is SGDLS and CDR2 YYNGEE.

The J gene is TRBJ2-3, the V gene TRBV5-6; TRBD2 aligns across 7 bases. The ends lost 2 bases at V and 2 bases at J; junction bases unmatched: 2. The CDR3 consists of 14 residues. Germline lookup yields CDR1 SGHDT and CDR2 YYEEEE. The DNA of the CDR3 is TGTGCCAGCAGCTTTAGCGGGTACACAGATACGCAGTATTTT. This sequence encodes CASSFSGYTDTQYF.

This chain connects TRBV5-1 to TRBJ2-7; no clear D gene. CDR1 SGHRS and CDR2 YFSETQ come from the germline V gene. This CDR3 has 13 amino acids. V was clipped by 3 bases and J by 2 bases, with 9 bases between them. CDR3 amino acids: CASSSPGTYEQYF. The CDR3 DNA sequence: TGCGCCAGCAGCTCACCAGGCACCTACGAGCAGTACTTC. The full variable domain, with the rest looked up from reference TRBV5-1 and TRBJ2-7, is KAGVTQTPRYLIKTRGQQVTLSCSPISGHRSVSWYQQTPGQGLQFLFEYFSETQRNKGNFPGRFSGRQFSNSRSEMNVSTLELGDSALYLCASSSPGTYEQYFGPGTRLTVT.

The gene calls are TRBV6-2 or TRBV6-3 and TRBJ2-2; weak D call: TRBD2 (6 bases). Germline V gene lookup returns CDR1 MNHEY and CDR2 SVGEGT. CDR3 length equals 16 residues. V was shortened by 4 bases and J by 6 bases, with 18 bases between the two germline ends. Written as DNA, the CDR3 is TGTGCCAGCAGTTCTGCTCTGGAGGGAGACTCCGGGGAGCTGTTTTTT. This encodes CASSSALEGDSGELFF.

The V gene is TRBV5-1, the J gene TRBJ2-3, with TRBD1 as a possible D gene (6 bases). The CDR3 contains 16 residues. The V end lost 4 bases, the J end lost 0 bases, and 15 bases lay between the germline ends. The V gene's germline CDR1 is SGHRS and CDR2 YFSETQ. DNA for the CDR3: TGCGCCAGCAGCCTACAAGGGACAACTAGCACAGATACGCAGTATTTT. It yields the protein CASSLQGTTSTDTQYF.

The chain has TRBV3-1 (or the pseudogene TRBV3-2) and TRBJ2-1; 8 nucleotides align to TRBD2. V lost 4 bases to trimming and J lost 6 bases; unmatched junction nucleotides: 2. Germline V gives CDR1 LGHDT, CDR2 YNNKEL (reference sequence). The length of the CDR3 is 13 residues. For the CDR3, the DNA is TGTGCCAGCAGCCTACTAGCGGTCAATGAGCAGTTCTTC. It codes for CASSLLAVNEQFF.

This chain joins TRBV4-1 and TRBJ1-5; no reliable D call. Germline-derived CDR1 and CDR2 are MGHRA and YSYEKL. The V gene lost 0 bases and the J gene lost 2 bases, with 5 bases spanning the gap. The CDR3 runs to 14 residues. The CDR3 protein is CASSQDGGNQPQHF. CDR3 in DNA: TGCGCCAGCAGCCAAGATGGAGGCAATCAGCCCCAGCATTTT.

This clone occurred once. This rearrangement joins TRBV11-1 to TRBJ1-2, with 7 positions matching TRBD1. Per the germline V gene, CDR1 is SGHAT and CDR2 is FQDESV (reference sequence). The CDR3 is 15 residues long. V lost 1 base, J lost 4 bases, and 6 bases stayed unmatched. The CDR3 DNA sequence: TGTGCCAGCAGCTTAGAGGGGGCGACCACCTATGGCTACACCTTC. Amino acids: CASSLEGATTYGYTF.

The rearrangement links TRBV7-3 to TRBJ2-1; 13 nucleotides agree with TRBD2. Germline V gene lookup returns CDR1 SGHTA and CDR2 FQGTGA. This CDR3 spans 15 amino acids. Trimming cost V 2 bases and J 8 bases; bases outside gene matches: 3. The CDR3 spells CASSLATSGGDEQFF. The CDR3 DNA reads as TGTGCCAGCAGCTTAGCCACTAGCGGGGGGGATGAGCAGTTCTTC.

V usage is TRBV7-8 and J usage is TRBJ1-1, with 9 bases aligning to TRBD1. This CDR3 contains 14 residues. Germline lookup yields CDR1 SGHVS and CDR2 FQNEAQ. The junction had 5 bases not matched to a gene; V was cut back by 4 bases and J by 5 bases. Here the CDR3 DNA reads TGTGCCAGCAGCTCGTACAGGGGGCCAACTGAAGCTTTCTTT. It yields the protein CASSSYRGPTEAFF.